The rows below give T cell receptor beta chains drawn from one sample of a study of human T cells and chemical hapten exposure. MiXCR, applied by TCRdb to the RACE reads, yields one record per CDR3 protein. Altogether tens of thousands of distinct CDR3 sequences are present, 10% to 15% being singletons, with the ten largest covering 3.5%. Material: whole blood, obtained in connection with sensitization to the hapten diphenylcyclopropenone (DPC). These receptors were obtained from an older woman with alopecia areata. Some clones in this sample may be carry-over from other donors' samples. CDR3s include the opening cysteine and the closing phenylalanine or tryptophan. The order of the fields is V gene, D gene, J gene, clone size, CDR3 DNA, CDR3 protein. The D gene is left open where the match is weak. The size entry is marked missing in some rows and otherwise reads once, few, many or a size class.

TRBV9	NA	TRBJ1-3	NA	TGTGCCAGCAGCGCCCACTCGTCCGTATCAGGAAACACCATATATTTT	CASSAHSSVSGNTIYF
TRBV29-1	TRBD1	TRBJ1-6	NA	TGCAGCGTCAGGGACAGGGAGGATTCACCCCTCCACTTT	CSVRDREDSPLHF
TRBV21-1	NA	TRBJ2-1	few	TGTGCCATCAACGACCCTCAGCAGTTCTTC	CAINDPQQFF
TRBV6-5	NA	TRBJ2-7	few	TGTGCCAGCAGGAAAAGGACAGAGTCCTACGAGCAGTACTTC	CASRKRTESYEQYF
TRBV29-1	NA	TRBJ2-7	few	TGCAGCGCTCGTTACGGACAGAACACCTACGAGCAGTACTTC	CSARYGQNTYEQYF
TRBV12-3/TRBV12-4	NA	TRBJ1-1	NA	TGTGCCAGCAGTTTAGCGCCGGGAGAAGCTTTCTTT	CASSLAPGEAFF
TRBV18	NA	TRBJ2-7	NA	TGTGCCAGCTCACCAGGGGGTATCCTCGAGCAGTACTTC	CASSPGGILEQYF
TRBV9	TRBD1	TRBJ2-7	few	TGTGCCAGCAGCGTAGAGCCCGGGACAGACTACGAGCAGTACTTC	CASSVEPGTDYEQYF
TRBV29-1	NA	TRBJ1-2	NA	TGCAGCGCCCTTGGACAGTCCCCTAACTATGGCTACACCTTC	CSALGQSPNYGYTF
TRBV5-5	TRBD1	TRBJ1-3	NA	TGTGCCAGCACCAGATTCGGGACAGAAGGAAACACCATATATTTT	CASTRFGTEGNTIYF